The 28 T cell receptor beta chains below all came from one sample that was sequenced in a study of Graves' ophthalmopathy and Graves' hyperthyroidism. From RNA, the CDR3 regions of TCR beta chains were amplified and sequenced. HTBI primers were used in a first-round RT-PCR, which preceded a second-round multiplex PCR. TCRdb re-derived calls from the multiplex PCR reads in MiXCR, one entry per CDR3 protein. The sample holds roughly 500,000 distinct CDR3 sequences, about an eighth seen once. The specimen sequenced was blood. The receptors stem from a woman aged 25 to 45 with Graves' ophthalmopathy.

This clonotype was seen ten or more times. The chain employs TRBV12-3 or TRBV12-4 and TRBJ1-5; 7 bases map to TRBD1. Unmatched junction bases numbered 5, after V lost 5 bases and J lost 7 bases. The CDR3 consists of 13 residues. CDR3 region: CASSRGPKQPQHF. The DNA of the CDR3 is TGTGCCAGCAGTAGGGGGCCGAAACAGCCCCAGCATTTT.

This clonotype has ten or more counts. Here the CDR3 DNA reads TGTGCCAGCGCGGGGGGTAGCTCCTACGAGCAGTACTTC. Protein sequence: CASAGGSSYEQYF. The genes are TRBV6-2 or TRBV6-3 and TRBJ2-7; 8 positions agree with TRBD2. Germline CDR1 is MNHEY and CDR2 is SVGEGT. With 8 bases clipped from V and 0 bases from J, the junction kept 3 bases outside the gene matches. CDR3 length: 13 residues.

The table lists this clonotype with many counts. The chain is built from TRBV19 and TRBJ1-5; D possibly corresponds to TRBD1 (5 bases). There are 15 residues in the CDR3. Germline V gene sequence: CDR1 LNHDA, CDR2 SQIVND (reference sequence). Trimming pared 1 base from V and 1 base from J, leaving 8 bases between. For the CDR3, the DNA is TGTGCCAGTAGTATAGTAGGGGCCAGCAATCAGCCCCAGCATTTT. This codes for CASSIVGASNQPQHF.

The genes are TRBV6-2 or TRBV6-3 and TRBJ1-6; 8 nucleotides align to TRBD1. This CDR3 is built from 14 residues. V was pared by 6 bases and J by 6 bases, with 4 bases of the junction left unmatched. CDR1 is MNHEY and CDR2 is SVGEGT in the germline V gene. DNA for the CDR3: TGTGCCAGCAGACCGGGACAGGCTAATTCACCCCTCCACTTT. This gives the protein CASRPGQANSPLHF.

This clonotype was counted many times. The J gene is TRBJ2-7, the V gene TRBV19, with D possibly being TRBD2 (6 bases). The CDR3 spans 14 residues. The germline gives CDR1 LNHDA, CDR2 SQIVND (reference sequence). V was shortened by 3 bases and J by 6 bases, with 15 bases between the two germline ends. The CDR3 bases are TGTGCCAGTAGTATGCGGGGATACTCCCTCGAGCAGTACTTC. It is translated as CASSMRGYSLEQYF.

This rearrangement joins TRBV12-3 or TRBV12-4 to TRBJ1-1; 7 nucleotides line up with TRBD1. This CDR3 region has 13 residues. J was trimmed by 7 bases and V by 8 bases; bases with no gene match: 10. The CDR3 reads CASFFQGGGEAFF. CDR3 DNA sequence: TGTGCCAGCTTCTTCCAGGGGGGTGGTGAAGCTTTCTTT.

Turning to this clonotype: It may be a read error: a sequence one base away is much more abundant. The chain employs TRBV6-2 or TRBV6-3 and TRBJ2-7, with TRBD2 identical over 12 bases. Germline assignment: CDR1 MNHEY and CDR2 SVGEGT. This CDR3 has 14 amino acids. V trimming: 8 bases; J trimming: 5 bases; junction bases outside the gene matches: 7. The DNA of the CDR3 is TGTGCCAGCGGTCGGACTAGCGGGGTTCACGAGCAGTACTTC. Translated: CASGRTSGVHEQYF.

Many counts were recorded for this clonotype. This chain's CDR3 is CASSYSTGQETQYF. The CDR3, as DNA: TGTGCCAGCAGTTACTCGACCGGACAAGAGACCCAGTACTTC. The chain carries TRBV6-5 and TRBJ2-5; no clear D gene. Germline V gene sequence: CDR1 MNHEY, CDR2 SVGAGI. CDR3 length equals 14 residues. Trimming left V 0 bases short and J 2 bases short, with 7 bases between.

In its sample, this clonotype was seen many times. The V gene is TRBV2, the J gene TRBJ1-1, with D unclear. Trimming cost V 7 bases and J 0 bases, with 15 bases left between them. The V gene's germline CDR1 is SNHLY and CDR2 FYNNEI. The CDR3 totals 15 residues. The CDR3 DNA is TGTGCCAGCACCCTACGAAACCTCATGAACACTGAAGCTTTCTTT. It codes for CASTLRNLMNTEAFF. The full variable domain, with the rest looked up from reference TRBV2 and TRBJ1-1, is EPEVTQTPSHQVTQMGQEVILRCVPISNHLYFYWYRQILGQKVEFLVSFYNNEISEKSEIFDDQFSVERPDGSNFTLKIRSTKLEDSAMYFCASTLRNLMNTEAFFGQGTRLTVV.

This clonotype has a single count. This chain joins TRBV20-1 and TRBJ2-5; D uncertain. This CDR3 has 11 amino acids. V lost 2 bases and J 2 bases, leaving 3 bases between the germline ends. Germline CDR1 DFQATT, CDR2 SNEGSKA (reference sequence). This CDR3 is CSARRQETQYF. The DNA for the CDR3 is TGCAGTGCTAGAAGACAAGAGACCCAGTACTTC.

The V and J genes are TRBV29-1 and TRBJ1-2; perhaps TRBD1 as D (5 bases). Trimming took off 8 bases at V and 4 bases at J, with 17 bases between the two ends. This CDR3 has 13 residues. Looked up from germline, CDR1 is SQVTM and CDR2 is ANQGSEA. The CDR3 is CSCSRQGAYGYTF. Here the CDR3 DNA reads TGCAGCTGCAGCCGGCAGGGCGCCTATGGCTACACCTTC.

As regards this clonotype: This clone may be a read error of a much larger clone one base away. J is TRBJ2-2 and V is TRBV6-1, with 8 bases lining up with TRBD2. Per the germline V gene, CDR1 is MNHNS and CDR2 is SASEGT. The CDR3 has 14 residues. As DNA, the CDR3 is TGTGCCAGCAGTGGACTAGCGAACACCGGGGAGCTGTTGTTT. Translation: CASSGLANTGELLF.

In regard to this clonotype: Compared with germline, one end of the junction differs, possibly owing to a read error. This chain joins TRBV15 and TRBJ1-2; no clear D. This CDR3 is 16 amino acids long. CDR1 and CDR2 (germline): LNHNV, YYDKDF (reference sequence). CDR3 sequence reads: CATNRDRSGSHYGYTF. The CDR3 DNA sequence: TGTGCCACCAACAGAGATAGATCTGGATCTCACTATGGCTACACCTTC.

This clonotype was detected many times. The chain combines TRBV28 with TRBJ1-2, with D possibly being TRBD1 (6 bases). The germline V gene has CDR1 MDHEN and CDR2 SYDVKM. The V end lost 3 bases, the J end lost 4 bases, and 15 bases lay between the germline ends. This CDR3 has 15 amino acids. This chain's CDR3 is CASSLGGAGGYGYTF. The CDR3 DNA reads as TGTGCCAGCAGTTTGGGGGGCGCTGGGGGCTATGGCTACACCTTC.

Ten or more counts support this clonotype. The chain links TRBV13 to TRBJ2-4, with a tentative D call TRBD1 (5 bases). V shed 6 bases and J shed 6 bases, with 12 bases lying between them. Germline lookup yields CDR1 PRHDT and CDR2 FYEKMQ (reference sequence). The CDR3 is 13 residues long. The CDR3 bases are TGTGCCAGCAGTCTGCAGGGCCTAAACATTCAGTACTTC. Residues: CASSLQGLNIQYF.

The sample holds many counts of this clonotype. V is TRBV6-5 and J is TRBJ2-2, with 9 positions matching TRBD1. J gave up 1 base and V 3 bases, and 3 bases lay outside the gene matches. CDR3 size: 16 residues. Germline CDR1 and CDR2: MNHEY and SVGAGI. As DNA, the CDR3 is TGTGCCAGCAGTTATGGGACAGGGTTGAACACCGGGGAGCTGTTTTTT. Protein product: CASSYGTGLNTGELFF.

As concerns this clonotype: A much larger clone sits a single nucleotide away, making a read error possible. The chain employs TRBV12-3 or TRBV12-4 and TRBJ2-5; TRBD1 agrees at 10 bases. The CDR3 length is 15 residues. The CDR3 DNA follows: TGTGCCAGCTCACCGACAGGGGGCGAGTGGGAGACCAAGTACTTC. As protein: CASSPTGGEWETKYF.

This clonotype was seen repeatedly, ten times or more. V usage is TRBV20-1 and J usage is TRBJ2-7; the D gene could be TRBD1 or TRBD2 (5 bases each). The CDR3 spans 15 residues. Between the trimmed V and J ends, which lost 0 bases and 1 base, there was a span of 13 bases. Per germline, CDR1 DFQATT and CDR2 SNEGSKA (reference sequence). The CDR3 nucleotides read TGCAGTGCTAGAGATGGAGCGGACACTTCCTACGAGCAGTACTTC. Its translation: CSARDGADTSYEQYF.

In this sample, this clonotype turned up many times. The chain uses TRBV6-5 and TRBJ1-6; D is unresolved. There are 18 residues in the CDR3. The germline gives CDR1 MNHEY, CDR2 SVGAGI. Trimming took off 0 bases at V and 9 bases at J, with 21 bases between the two ends. The CDR3 sequence is CASSYSFHELGLGSPLHF. The DNA of the CDR3 is TGTGCCAGCAGTTACTCGTTCCACGAGTTGGGCTTAGGTTCACCCCTCCACTTT.

V is TRBV9 and J is TRBJ2-5; 10 bases align to TRBD1. V shed 7 bases, J shed 5 bases, and the junction held 14 bases outside the gene matches. CDR1 is SGDLS, CDR2 YYNGEE, per germline. The CDR3 totals 16 residues. The CDR3 is CASCRGETGGRETQYF. CDR3 nucleotides: TGTGCCAGCTGCCGGGGGGAGACAGGGGGCAGGGAGACCCAGTACTTC. Together with reference TRBV9 and TRBJ2-5, the CDR3 gives the full variable domain: DSGVTQTPKHLITATGQRVTLRCSPRSGDLSVYWYQQSLDQGLQFLIQYYNGEERAKGNILERFSAQQFPDLHSELNLSSLELGDSALYFCASCRGETGGRETQYFGPGTRLLVL.

In its sample, this clonotype was seen a few times. The V call is TRBV11-2, the J call TRBJ2-2; no firm D call. This CDR3 is built from 17 residues. Trimming removed 0 bases from V and 5 bases from J, with 16 bases in between. Germline loops: CDR1 SGHAT, CDR2 FQNNGV. The CDR3 loop reads CASSLDPPGSGTGELFF. In DNA form, the CDR3 reads TGTGCCAGCAGCTTAGATCCACCCGGGTCCGGGACCGGGGAGCTGTTTTTT.

This clonotype was counted at least ten times. The chain links TRBV12-3 or TRBV12-4 to TRBJ2-5; 9 nucleotides line up with TRBD1. The V gene end was trimmed by 7 bases and the J gene end by 1 base; junction bases not matched to a gene: 7. CDR3 size: 15 residues. The CDR3 protein is CASNLGQGGQETQYF. DNA for the CDR3: TGTGCCAGCAATTTGGGACAGGGTGGCCAAGAGACCCAGTACTTC.

There are many counts of this clonotype. The junction and the germline gene differ at one end; a read error may be behind it. The chain recombines TRBV28 with TRBJ1-3, with unresolved D. CDR3 length: 13 residues. Germline CDR1 MDHEN, CDR2 SYDVKM. The CDR3 sequence is CASRLSSGTTIYF. For the CDR3, the DNA is TGTGCCAGCAGACTGAGCTCTGGAACCACCATATATTTT.

This clonotype was seen a single time. With a much larger clone just one base away, this may be a read error. This chain links TRBV2 with TRBJ2-2; D ambiguous. CDR1 is SNHLY and CDR2 is FYNNEI in the germline V gene. This CDR3 has 11 residues. CDR3: CVSEESGELFF. Written as DNA, the CDR3 is TGTGTCAGTGAAGAGAGCGGGGAGCTGTTTTTT.

This clonotype was observed at least ten times. The chain is built from TRBV28 and TRBJ1-5; a possible D gene is TRBD1 (6 bases). The germline V and J ends were trimmed by 8 bases and 6 bases, with 11 bases remaining between them. Germline CDR1 is MDHEN and CDR2 is SYDVKM. The length of the CDR3 is 12 residues. CDR3 DNA: TGTGCCAGCCTAGGGGGGGTTCAGCCCCAGCATTTT. Amino acids: CASLGGVQPQHF.

The rearrangement uses TRBV6-1 and TRBJ2-7, with D perhaps TRBD1 or TRBD2 (6 bases each). This CDR3 has 15 residues. V was pared by 2 bases and J by 1 base, with 12 bases between. Germline V gene data show CDR1 as MNHNS and CDR2 as SASEGT. The chain's CDR3 is CASSERGDASYEQYF. The DNA for the CDR3 is TGTGCCAGCAGTGAAAGGGGGGACGCTTCCTACGAGCAGTACTTC.

The chain joins TRBV6-2 or TRBV6-3 to TRBJ1-6; D unresolved. Trimming took 7 bases from V and 7 from J, leaving 11 bases between them. Germline-derived CDR1 and CDR2 are MNHEY and SVGEGT. The CDR3 consists of 13 residues. In DNA, the CDR3 is TGTGCCAGCAACCCGGACGCAAATTCACCCCTCCACTTT. Amino acid sequence: CASNPDANSPLHF.

This clonotype showed up many times. The chain recombines TRBV20-1 with TRBJ1-2; D may be TRBD1 (5 bases). Germline-derived CDR1 and CDR2 are DFQATT and SNEGSKA (reference sequence). Trimming took 3 bases from V and 8 from J, leaving 13 bases between them. This CDR3 contains 12 residues. The CDR3 sequence: CSASFRVEGYTF. The CDR3 bases are TGCAGTGCTAGTTTCAGGGTAGAGGGCTACACCTTC.